These T cell receptor beta chains were read from a single sample in a study of read filtering for tumor transcriptome and immune sequencing. MiXCR, run by TCRdb on the reads, gives a single entry per CDR3 protein. Here the sample spans approximately 38,000 distinct CDR3 sequences, roughly an eighth being singletons. Material for sequencing was a population of CD138-negative cells sorted from bone marrow. The origin of the receptors is a donor at least 40 years old with multiple myeloma. Each CDR3 is given with its conserved first and last residue. Rows may omit the clone size; those that give it use once, few, many or a size class.

size: NA
V: TRBV20-1
J: TRBJ1-3
CDR3: CSATQTGRGNTIYF

size: many
V: TRBV29-1
J: TRBJ1-2
CDR3: CSGMGQGNGYTF

size: many
V: TRBV5-1
J: TRBJ2-6
CDR3: CASSLVGTSGISGANVLTF

size: many
V: TRBV2
J: TRBJ2-1
CDR3: CASNMGGPYEQFF

size: many
V: TRBV12-3/TRBV12-4
J: TRBJ2-3
CDR3: CASSPQLVDTQYF

size: many
V: TRBV7-2
J: TRBJ2-1
CDR3: CASSPGVVNEQFF

size: many
V: TRBV5-6
J: TRBJ1-3
CDR3: CASSASRSGNTIYF

size: many
V: TRBV12-3/TRBV12-4
J: TRBJ2-7
CDR3: CASSQERGSSYEQYF

size: many
V: TRBV7-2
J: TRBJ1-2
CDR3: CASSPQGRANYGYTF

size: many
V: TRBV5-1
J: TRBJ2-7
CDR3: CASSGQVGNEQYF

size: many
V: TRBV29-1
J: TRBJ2-5
CDR3: CSAGVRETQYF

size: few
V: TRBV28
J: TRBJ1-5
CDR3: CASSSRGVYQPQHF

size: NA
V: TRBV11-2
J: TRBJ1-4
CDR3: CASSSAGQQEKLFF

size: many
V: TRBV2
J: TRBJ2-5
CDR3: CASRIGKETQYF

size: NA
V: TRBV29-1
J: TRBJ2-2
CDR3: CSVKRGTANTGELFF

size: medium-sized
V: TRBV6-5
J: TRBJ2-1
CDR3: CASSYRVSSYNEQFF

size: many
V: TRBV2
J: TRBJ2-7
CDR3: CASSYRVREQYF

size: many
V: TRBV19
J: TRBJ2-7
CDR3: CASSISSLNEQYF

size: many
V: TRBV20-1
J: TRBJ2-5
CDR3: CSVVKLSKETQYF

size: many
V: TRBV28
J: TRBJ1-1
CDR3: CASSSLILAFF

size: few
V: TRBV7-2
J: TRBJ2-3
CDR3: CASSLENTQYF

size: NA
V: TRBV6-5
J: TRBJ1-2
CDR3: CASSPGTGHGYTF

size: NA
V: TRBV18
J: TRBJ1-1
CDR3: CASSPGLETEAFF

size: many
V: TRBV29-1
J: TRBJ1-2
CDR3: CSVGSTRAGYTF

size: many
V: TRBV20-1
J: TRBJ2-2
CDR3: CSARGLAGVGGELFF

size: NA
V: TRBV5-1
J: TRBJ2-6
CDR3: CASSGNRGVRSGANVPTF

size: few
V: TRBV19
J: TRBJ1-5
CDR3: CASSLKAANNQPQHF

size: once
V: TRBV6-6
J: TRBJ2-1
CDR3: CASSASEVNEQFF

size: many
V: TRBV29-1
J: TRBJ2-1
CDR3: CSVEGLTSGRQSSYNEQFF

size: once
V: TRBV3-1
J: TRBJ2-2
CDR3: CASSGTGRPTGELSF

size: many
V: TRBV28
J: TRBJ2-5
CDR3: CASSLFPGALGETQYF

size: few
V: TRBV5-5
J: TRBJ2-7
CDR3: CASSLGTSGSYEQYF

size: NA
V: TRBV7-9
J: TRBJ2-1
CDR3: CASRRAGGPENEQFF

size: many
V: TRBV24-1
J: TRBJ2-1
CDR3: CATQGISNEQFF

size: many
V: TRBV7-9
J: TRBJ2-7
CDR3: CASSPVGVGWESYEQYF

size: many
V: TRBV27
J: TRBJ2-3
CDR3: CASSLSGAGMGPDTQYF

size: many
V: TRBV2
J: TRBJ2-5
CDR3: CASRIREKETQYF

size: few
V: TRBV20-1
J: TRBJ1-5
CDR3: CSAREDSGNQPQHF

size: many
V: TRBV6-5
J: TRBJ2-7
CDR3: CASSYSRARGEQYF

size: many
V: TRBV6-2/TRBV6-3
J: TRBJ1-2
CDR3: CASSYSEQGAYGYTF

size: many
V: TRBV15
J: TRBJ2-7
CDR3: CATSRDNTGAYEQYF

size: many
V: TRBV20-1
J: TRBJ2-2
CDR3: CSARDWGQGNTGELFF

size: many
V: TRBV6-6
J: TRBJ2-2
CDR3: CASSYAPGSGRTGELFF

size: many
V: TRBV19
J: TRBJ1-2
CDR3: CASKGPGPFGYTF

size: many
V: TRBV12-3/TRBV12-4
J: TRBJ2-5
CDR3: CASSPWSGETQYF

size: many
V: TRBV18
J: TRBJ2-2
CDR3: CASSRADTGELFF

size: many
V: TRBV3-1
J: TRBJ2-5
CDR3: CASSQEGVLAGVSAETQYF

size: many
V: TRBV5-1
J: TRBJ1-1
CDR3: CASSLAWGAQTEAFF

size: few
V: TRBV11-2
J: TRBJ2-1
CDR3: CASSFERYNEQFF

size: few
V: TRBV19
J: TRBJ2-2
CDR3: CASSKGQGIDTGELFF

size: many
V: TRBV28
J: TRBJ2-7
CDR3: CASLRPGSSYEQYF

size: many
V: TRBV5-1
J: TRBJ2-4
CDR3: CASSLGEAKNIQYF